This entry lists 31 T cell receptor beta chains sequenced from one sample in a study of T cell repertoires in cytomegalovirus infection. These TCRs are of unknown antigen specificity. TCRdb re-called the reads with MiXCR, one entry per CDR3 protein. The data contain 830,000 or so distinct CDR3 sequences, about 30% of them singletons. Sequences were derived from cultured CD8+ T cells from PBMCs, sampled from culture after CMV antigen stimulation. The receptors come from a human donor in good health (CMV status not recorded). Some clones in this sample may be carry-over from other donors' samples.

This clonotype was recorded many times. The chain has TRBV14 and TRBJ2-3, with 9 bases aligning to TRBD2. After removal of 4 bases from V and 2 bases from J, the junction contained 4 bases not matched to a gene. The CDR3 is 15 residues long. The V gene's germline CDR1 is SGHDN and CDR2 FVKESK. The CDR3 DNA follows: TGTGCCAGCAGCCTGCAGCGGGGGGACACAGATACGCAGTATTTT. This gives the protein CASSLQRGDTDTQYF.

This clonotype came up a few times. This chain uses TRBV29-1 with TRBJ2-1, with TRBD2 matching 15 bases. Germline CDR1 reads SQVTM; CDR2 reads ANQGSEA. The trim removed 6 bases at V and 5 bases at J, leaving 11 bases unmatched. CDR3 length: 17 residues. CDR3 sequence: CSVPGLAGGYVDNEQFF. The CDR3 DNA follows: TGCAGCGTGCCGGGACTAGCGGGGGGATACGTGGACAATGAGCAGTTCTTC.

This clonotype has a handful of counts. This chain uses TRBV4-1 with TRBJ1-1; possibly TRBD1 for D (5 bases). Per the germline V gene, CDR1 is MGHRA and CDR2 is YSYEKL. V shed 1 base and J shed 4 bases, with 16 bases lying between them. The CDR3 extends over 16 amino acids. The CDR3 reads CASSQGVRDLGTEAFF. The CDR3 DNA reads as TGCGCCAGCAGCCAAGGGGTCAGGGACTTAGGCACTGAAGCTTTCTTT.

The chain recombines TRBV7-2 with TRBJ1-2; D possibly corresponds to TRBD1 (5 bases). This CDR3 contains 16 residues. The V gene's germline CDR1 is SGHTA and CDR2 FQGNSA. V was pared by 3 bases and J by 4 bases, with 18 bases between. The CDR3, as DNA: TGTGCCAGCAGCTTCGGTGTGGGAGGGCAGGGCTATGGCTACACCTTC. It translates to CASSFGVGGQGYGYTF.

This clonotype has more than one count but fewer than ten. The chain combines TRBV14 with TRBJ1-1; maybe TRBD1 (5 bases). This CDR3 contains 17 residues. The V gene's germline CDR1 is SGHDN and CDR2 FVKESK. V lost 3 bases and J lost 1, with 18 bases in between. The CDR3: CASSQGSPGFRNTEAFF. In DNA, the CDR3 is TGTGCCAGCAGCCAGGGTAGCCCAGGGTTTCGGAACACTGAAGCTTTCTTT.

V is TRBV2 and J is TRBJ2-7, with unresolved D. The CDR3 spans 12 residues. From germline, CDR1 is SNHLY and CDR2 FYNNEI. Trimming shortened V by 6 bases and J by 0 bases, and 6 bases separated the two germline ends. DNA of the CDR3: TGTGCCAGCAGCGTAATCTCCTACGAGCAGTACGTC. Translated: CASSVISYEQYV.

Of note for this clonotype: Since a much larger clone is just one base distant, this may be a read error. The chain employs TRBV7-2 and TRBJ2-1; D call uncertain. Trimming removed 3 bases at V and 9 bases at J, with 12 bases between. Germline lookup yields CDR1 SGHTA and CDR2 FQGNSA. The CDR3 runs to 13 residues. As DNA, the CDR3 is TGTGCCAGCAGCTTCCCCCGGGCCCGTGAGCAGTTCTTC. Encoded protein: CASSFPRAREQFF.

Concerning this clonotype itself: Compared with germline, one end of the junction differs, possibly owing to a read error. The chain recombines TRBV5-1 with TRBJ2-4; D is undetermined. This CDR3 region has 13 residues. CDR1 SGHRS and CDR2 YFSETQ come from the germline V gene. CDR3 region: CASSLGARNIQYF. The CDR3 DNA sequence: TGCGCCAGCAGCTTGGGAGCCAGAAACATTCAGTACTTC.

Many counts were recorded for this clonotype. The chain joins TRBV7-6 to TRBJ2-2; TRBD1 is a possible D gene (6 bases). The CDR3 runs to 18 residues. Trimming cost V 0 bases and J 0 bases, with 14 bases left between them. Germline CDR1 reads SGHVS; CDR2 reads FNYEAQ. The chain's CDR3 is CASSLAFWAGANTGELFF. CDR3 nucleotides: TGTGCCAGCAGCTTAGCGTTCTGGGCAGGGGCGAACACCGGGGAGCTGTTTTTT.

This rearrangement joins TRBV2 to TRBJ2-6; D remains ambiguous. The germline V gene encodes CDR1 SNHLY and CDR2 FYNNEI. CDR3 length equals 16 residues. V gave up 3 bases and J gave up 5 bases, with 14 bases separating them. The CDR3 region is CASSDGAVLRANVLTF. The DNA of the CDR3 is TGTGCCAGCAGTGACGGTGCGGTCCTTAGGGCCAACGTCCTGACTTTC.

The chain is built from TRBV2 and TRBJ2-1, with 13 bases matching TRBD2. Germline V lookup: CDR1 SNHLY, CDR2 FYNNEI. The V and J ends lost 4 bases and 8 bases, in that order; junction bases with no gene match: 11. The CDR3 has 17 residues. In nucleotides, the CDR3 is TGTGCCAGCAGTGTGGGGACTAGCGGGGCTAATGATTATGAGCAGTTCTTC. It codes for CASSVGTSGANDYEQFF.

The rearrangement joins TRBV7-3 to TRBJ1-6, with a possible D match to TRBD1 (5 bases). CDR1 is SGHTA, CDR2 FQGTGA, per germline. The V and J ends lost 1 base and 10 bases respectively, with 17 bases between them. The CDR3 length is 16 residues. The CDR3 bases are TGTGCCAGCAGCTTAAAGTGGGGGAAGGGGTTCTCACCCCTCCACTTT. It specifies CASSLKWGKGFSPLHF.

This chain joins TRBV15 and TRBJ1-2; D is uncertain. The ends were cut back, 0 bases at V and 0 bases at J, with 11 bases in the middle. Germline values: CDR1 LNHNV, CDR2 YYDKDF (reference sequence). CDR3 length: 16 amino acids. CDR3 residues: CATSREDEDPNYGYTF. The CDR3 DNA follows: TGTGCCACCAGCAGAGAGGACGAGGATCCTAACTATGGCTACACCTTC. The complete variable domain, with remaining parts taken from reference TRBV15 and TRBJ1-2, reads DAMVIQNPRYQVTQFGKPVTLSCSQTLNHNVMYWYQQKSSQAPKLLFHYYDKDFNNEADTPDNFQSRRPNTSFCFLDIRSPGLGDTAMYLCATSREDEDPNYGYTFGSGTRLTVV.

The chain links TRBV9 to TRBJ1-1, with 7 bases that match TRBD1. The CDR3 is made up of 16 amino acids. The V segment lost 0 bases and the J segment 1 base; nucleotides outside the gene matches: 6. Looked up from germline, CDR1 is SGDLS and CDR2 is YYNGEE. In nucleotides, the CDR3 is TGTGCCAGCAGCGTAGCTACAGGGGCCCGGAACACTGAAGCTTTCTTT. It specifies CASSVATGARNTEAFF.

There are many counts of this clonotype. V usage is TRBV7-9 and J usage is TRBJ2-7; D call uncertain. This CDR3 spans 13 amino acids. Germline CDR1 SEHNR, CDR2 FQNEAQ (reference sequence). V was cut by 1 base and J by 3 bases, with 7 bases left in between. The CDR3 region is CASSLVGFYEQYF. The CDR3 DNA sequence: TGTGCCAGCAGCTTAGTAGGGTTCTACGAGCAGTACTTC.

V is TRBV11-3 and J is TRBJ2-2; TRBD1 matches 9 bases. V trimming: 4 bases; J trimming: 1 base; junction bases outside the gene matches: 10. CDR1 is SGHNT and CDR2 is YENEEA in the germline V gene. The length of the CDR3 is 18 residues. The CDR3 protein is CASSSWNRDRENTGELFF. Here the CDR3 DNA reads TGTGCCAGCAGCTCCTGGAACCGGGACAGGGAGAACACCGGGGAGCTGTTTTTT.

This clonotype was found a few times. This chain connects TRBV4-1 to TRBJ1-5; D remains ambiguous. There are 16 residues in the CDR3. Trimming left V 1 base short and J 4 bases short, with 14 bases between. Germline CDR1 MGHRA, CDR2 YSYEKL. CDR3 in DNA: TGCGCCAGCAGCCAAGTAGGGAAGGGATCAAATCAGCCCCAGCATTTT. Residues: CASSQVGKGSNQPQHF.

The table lists this clonotype with a few counts. This chain uses TRBV7-9 with TRBJ2-1; TRBD1 matches at 8 bases. The CDR3 is 18 amino acids. With 5 bases clipped from V and 5 bases from J, the junction kept 17 bases outside the gene matches. Germline V gene lookup returns CDR1 SEHNR and CDR2 FQNEAQ (reference sequence). The CDR3 protein is CASSHGTGRVRLNNEQFF. CDR3 sequence (DNA): TGTGCCAGCAGCCACGGGACAGGTCGGGTCCGATTAAACAATGAGCAGTTCTTC.

This clonotype has a count of ten or more. CDR3 in DNA: TGTGCCAGCAGCTCCCGACAGGGGCTTGTGAATGAGCAGTTCTTC. Its protein is CASSSRQGLVNEQFF. The chain employs TRBV7-6 and TRBJ2-1; 8 bases match TRBD1. The length of the CDR3 is 15 residues. After removal of 4 bases from V and 7 bases from J, the junction contained 9 bases not matched to a gene. CDR1 SGHVS and CDR2 FNYEAQ come from the germline V gene. Supplemented by reference TRBV7-6 and TRBJ2-1, the full variable domain reads GAGVSQSPRYKVTKRGQDVALRCDPISGHVSLYWYRQALGQGPEFLTYFNYEAQQDKSGLPNDRFSAERPEGSISTLTIQRTEQRDSAMYRCASSSRQGLVNEQFFGPGTRLTVL.

This clonotype was found a few times. The rearrangement uses TRBV12-3 or TRBV12-4 and TRBJ2-5; 13 nucleotides align to TRBD2. The trim removed 6 bases at V and 4 bases at J, leaving 5 bases unmatched. This CDR3 comprises 15 residues. Here the CDR3 reads CASRWTSGGGETQYF. The CDR3 DNA sequence: TGTGCCAGCAGGTGGACTAGCGGGGGCGGAGAGACCCAGTACTTC.

The chain couples TRBV6-9 to TRBJ1-1, with unresolved D. The CDR3 runs 15 residues. Between the trimmed V and J ends, which lost 2 bases and 6 bases, there was a span of 16 bases. Per the germline V gene, CDR1 is MNHGY and CDR2 is SVAAGI. CDR3 sequence (DNA): TGTGCCAGCAGTTATGGAGGGCCTCCGTTGCCTGAAGCTTTCTTT. Its protein product is CASSYGGPPLPEAFF.

This clonotype was found a few times. V and J are TRBV2 and TRBJ1-1; perhaps TRBD1 as D (5 bases). The CDR3 contains 13 residues. V was cut by 8 bases and J by 1 base, with 11 bases left in between. Germline V lookup: CDR1 SNHLY, CDR2 FYNNEI. CDR3 sequence (DNA): TGTGCCAGCCCGGGACTTTCGAACACTGAAGCTTTCTTT. It is translated as CASPGLSNTEAFF.

V and J are TRBV15 and TRBJ2-7, with 7 bases identical to TRBD1. Germline V gene data show CDR1 as LNHNV and CDR2 as YYDKDF (reference sequence). The CDR3 sequence is 15 residues long. V was pared by 5 bases and J by 10 bases, with 17 bases of the junction left unmatched. The DNA for the CDR3 is TGTGCCACCAGCGCGGACAGGTCCAACCCACCTCTCCAGTACGTC. It yields the protein CATSADRSNPPLQYV.

The gene calls are TRBV15 and TRBJ2-3, with 8 bases aligning to TRBD2. V dropped 5 bases and J dropped 4; count of bases not matched to a gene: 5. Germline V gives CDR1 LNHNV, CDR2 YYDKDF (reference sequence). There are 14 residues in the CDR3. The CDR3 sequence: CATSPDGGADTQYF. CDR3 DNA: TGTGCCACCAGCCCAGACGGGGGGGCAGATACGCAGTATTTT.

The J gene is TRBJ1-1, the V gene TRBV19, with D hard to call. V dropped 3 bases and J dropped 3 bases, with 11 bases sitting between them. The germline CDR1 and CDR2 sequences are LNHDA and SQIVND (reference sequence). CDR3 length: 14 amino acids. This CDR3 is CASSMTTLHTEAFF. The DNA for the CDR3 is TGTGCCAGTAGTATGACTACACTGCACACTGAAGCTTTCTTT.

This chain links TRBV29-1 with TRBJ1-1; TRBD1 agrees at 10 bases. J was trimmed by 10 bases and V by 5 bases; bases with no gene match: 10. Germline V gene lookup returns CDR1 SQVTM and CDR2 ANQGSEA. This CDR3 is built from 13 residues. DNA of the CDR3: TGCAGCGTTCCTATACCGGGACAGGGGACAGCTTTCTTT. This encodes CSVPIPGQGTAFF.

The sample holds a few counts of this clonotype. CDR3 protein: CASSFKAGDTEAFF. CDR3 in DNA: TGTGCCAGCAGTTTTAAGGCTGGCGACACTGAAGCTTTCTTT. This chain uses TRBV12-3 or TRBV12-4 with TRBJ1-1; D not resolved. The CDR3 consists of 14 residues. The V end was cut by 3 bases, the J end by 3 bases, with 11 bases between.

The J gene is TRBJ2-7, the V gene TRBV2, with D possibly being TRBD1 or TRBD2 (5 bases each). CDR1 and CDR2 from the germline V gene are SNHLY and FYNNEI. This CDR3 is 14 amino acids long. V was shortened by 8 bases and J by 3 bases, with 17 bases between the two germline ends. The CDR3 is CASPPPGTDYEQYV. CDR3 bases: TGTGCCAGCCCACCCCCCGGGACGGACTACGAGCAGTACGTC.

This clonotype was picked up many times. V usage is TRBV7-2 and J usage is TRBJ1-1, with 9 bases that match TRBD1. The CDR3 has 19 residues. Germline V gene data show CDR1 as SGHTA and CDR2 as FQGNSA. The J segment lost 0 bases and the V segment lost 1 base, leaving 12 bases of the junction unmatched. CDR3 DNA: TGTGCCAGCAGCTTAGTCGGGACAGGGATGGGGATACTGAACACTGAAGCTTTCTTT. Translation: CASSLVGTGMGILNTEAFF.

This clonotype has just a few counts. The V gene is TRBV7-9, the J gene TRBJ1-5, with 7 bases aligning to TRBD1. This CDR3 spans 14 amino acids. Per the germline V gene, CDR1 is SEHNR and CDR2 is FQNEAQ (reference sequence). V was clipped by 5 bases and J by 6 bases; unmatched bases: 7. CDR3 residues: CASSLAGGIQPQHF. CDR3 DNA: TGTGCCAGCAGCCTGGCAGGGGGTATTCAGCCCCAGCATTTT.

This clonotype occurred a few times. This sequence joins TRBV4-1 and TRBJ2-5; no clear D. CDR3 length: 14 residues. The germline gives CDR1 MGHRA, CDR2 YSYEKL. V shed 4 bases and J shed 4 bases, with 13 bases lying between them. CDR3 amino acids: CASSPGHSIETQYF. For the CDR3, the DNA is TGCGCCAGCAGCCCGGGTCATAGCATAGAGACCCAGTACTTC.